This record covers a single T cell receptor (beta chain). Its antigen is undetermined. This sample is part of a study of CXCR3-negative and CXCR3-positive naive CD8 T cells. Overall study context: Each library held about 1.5 +/- 0.3 million TRB reads, approximately 140 million in total. Whole-study results and caveats: Cryopreserved cells showed partially decreased CXCR3 expression, and most assays used fresh PBMCs. Similar TRBV-TRBJ usage was seen in naive cells (both CXCR3-negative and CXCR3-positive), but memory cells differed. In CXCR3-positive naive cells, the TRB CDR3s were more hydrophobic than in CXCR3-negative naive cells. Naive subsets did not differ in surface CD5, and TRB CDR3 properties served to infer TCR strength.

In germline, CDR1 is SGHNT, CDR2 YENEEA. CDR3 size: 18 residues. UMI labels and 5' RACE were used to prepare the TRB cDNA libraries. TCRdb re-called the 5' RACE reads and catalogs CDR3 proteins one per entry, DNA excluded. This listing includes some 54,000 distinct CDR3 sequences. Sequencing was carried out using naive CXCR3+ CD8+ T cells from blood. Stated subset: CD45RO-CCR7+CD27+CD95- naive CD8+ T cells expressing CXCR3 (TNR3+). This chain uses TRBV11-3 with TRBJ1-4. The clonotype originates from a human donor in good health. Some clones in this sample may be carry-over from other donors' samples. CDR3 in amino acids: CASSLDGPEGATNEKLFF. The full variable domain, rest sourced from reference TRBV11-3 and TRBJ1-4, is EAGVVQSPRYKIIEKKQPVAFWCNPISGHNTLYWYLQNLGQGPELLIRYENEEAVDDSQLPKDRFSAERLKGVDSTLKIQPAELGDSAVYLCASSLDGPEGATNEKLFFGSGTQLSVL.